This T cell receptor (beta chain) was sequenced for a study of CD8+CD57+ T cells in acquired aplastic anemia. Study details: Across the sorted CD4+ and CD8+ cells, DNA amounts averaged 3.2 ug. Study outcomes and limitations: A set of roughly 27 CD8+ CDR3 sequences was shared between patients and controls, and these sequences appeared highly expressed in patients.

Patients included in sequencing had previously demonstrated CD8+CD57+ cell expansion by flow cytometry. All patients were therapy-naive when blood was sampled. The germline V gene encodes CDR1 SQVTM and CDR2 ANQGSEA. V lost 6 bases to trimming and J lost 0 bases, with 14 bases between them. This CDR3 has 14 residues. The study profiled TCR beta VDJ and CDR3 using genomic DNA as template. Each CDR3 protein gets one entry after TCRdb re-called the reads with MiXCR. The sample records around 150,000 distinct CDR3 sequences, less than 60% being singletons. For this clonotype: Antigen: not known.

The receptor comes from a human donor with aplastic anemia. The rearrangement links TRBV29-1 to TRBJ1-1; unclear D gene. Sequencing used sorted CD4+, CD8+, or CD8+CD57+ T cells (not recorded which) from PBMCs. The CDR3 sequence: CSVLVSGLNTEAFF. As DNA, the CDR3 is TGCAGCGTCCTTGTTAGCGGGTTGAACACTGAAGCTTTCTTT. Based on the CDR3 plus reference TRBV29-1 and TRBJ1-1, the full variable domain is SAVISQKPSRDICQRGTSLTIQCQVDSQVTMMFWYRQQPGQSLTLIATANQGSEATYESGFVIDKFPISRPNLTFSTLTVSNMSPEDSSIYLCSVLVSGLNTEAFFGQGTRLTVV.